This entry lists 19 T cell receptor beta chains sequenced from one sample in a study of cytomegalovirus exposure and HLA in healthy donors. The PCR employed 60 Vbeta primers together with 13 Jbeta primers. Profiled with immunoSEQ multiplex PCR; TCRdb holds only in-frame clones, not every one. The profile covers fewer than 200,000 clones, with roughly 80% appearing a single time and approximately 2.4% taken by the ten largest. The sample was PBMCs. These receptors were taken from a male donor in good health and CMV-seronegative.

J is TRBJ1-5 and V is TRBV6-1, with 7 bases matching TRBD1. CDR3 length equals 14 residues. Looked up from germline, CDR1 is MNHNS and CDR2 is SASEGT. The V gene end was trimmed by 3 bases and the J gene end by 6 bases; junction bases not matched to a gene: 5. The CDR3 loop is CASSDLRGIQPQHF. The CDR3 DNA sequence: TGTGCCAGCAGTGACCTCAGGGGGATTCAGCCCCAGCATTTT.

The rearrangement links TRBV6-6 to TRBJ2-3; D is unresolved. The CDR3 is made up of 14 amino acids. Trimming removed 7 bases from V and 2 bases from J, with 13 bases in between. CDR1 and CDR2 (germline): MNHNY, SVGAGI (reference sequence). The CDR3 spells CASKSGPSTDTQYF. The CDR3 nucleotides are TGTGCCAGCAAGAGTGGGCCCTCCACAGATACGCAGTATTTT.

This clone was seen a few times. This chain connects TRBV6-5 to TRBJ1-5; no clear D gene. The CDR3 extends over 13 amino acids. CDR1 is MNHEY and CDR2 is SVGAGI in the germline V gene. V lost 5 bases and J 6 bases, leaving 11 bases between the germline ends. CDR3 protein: CASSPGGAQPQHF. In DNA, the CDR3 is TGTGCCAGCAGTCCAGGTGGTGCTCAGCCCCAGCATTTT.

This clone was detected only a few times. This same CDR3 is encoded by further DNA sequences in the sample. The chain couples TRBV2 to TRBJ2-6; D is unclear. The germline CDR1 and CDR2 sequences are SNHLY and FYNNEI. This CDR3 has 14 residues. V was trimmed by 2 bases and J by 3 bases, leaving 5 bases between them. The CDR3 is CASSERSGANVLTF. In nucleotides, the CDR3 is TGTGCCAGCAGTGAACGCAGTGGGGCCAACGTCCTGACTTTC.

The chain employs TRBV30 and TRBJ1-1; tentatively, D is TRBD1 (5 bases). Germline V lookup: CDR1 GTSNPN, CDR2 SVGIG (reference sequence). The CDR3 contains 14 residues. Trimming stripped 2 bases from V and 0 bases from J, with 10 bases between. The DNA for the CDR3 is TGTGCCTGGAGTAGAGGGACTCTGAACACTGAAGCTTTCTTT. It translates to CAWSRGTLNTEAFF. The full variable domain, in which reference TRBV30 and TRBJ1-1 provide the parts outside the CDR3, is SQTIHQWPATLVQPVGSPLSLECTVEGTSNPNLYWYRQAAGRGLQLLFYSVGIGQISSEVPQNLSASRPQDRQFILSSKKLLLSDSGFYLCAWSRGTLNTEAFFGQGTRLTVV.

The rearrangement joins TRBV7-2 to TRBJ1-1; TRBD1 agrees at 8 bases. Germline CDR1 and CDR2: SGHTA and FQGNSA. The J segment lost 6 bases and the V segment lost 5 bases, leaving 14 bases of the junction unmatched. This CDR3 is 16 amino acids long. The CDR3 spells CASSRNGQGTSPEAFF. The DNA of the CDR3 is TGTGCCAGCAGCCGTAATGGACAGGGAACGAGCCCTGAAGCTTTCTTT.

This CDR3 reads CASSFRGLENIQYF. The CDR3 DNA follows: TGTGCCAGCAGTTTCAGGGGGCTAGAAAACATTCAGTACTTC. The V call is TRBV27, the J call TRBJ2-4, with 8 bases lining up with TRBD1. Germline-derived CDR1 and CDR2 are MNHEY and SMNVEV (reference sequence). CDR3 length: 14 residues. Trimming at V came to 3 bases and at J to 5 bases, leaving 3 bases not matched to a gene.

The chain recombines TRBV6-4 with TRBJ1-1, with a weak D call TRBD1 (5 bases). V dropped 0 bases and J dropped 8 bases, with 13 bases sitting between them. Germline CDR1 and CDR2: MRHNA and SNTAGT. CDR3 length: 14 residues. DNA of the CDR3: TGTGCCAGCAGTGACTCGTCTGCGGCAGGGGAAGCTTTCTTT. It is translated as CASSDSSAAGEAFF.

The CDR3 spells CASSESISGGQYF. The CDR3 coding sequence is TGCGCCAGCAGTGAGTCGATCTCCGGAGGGCAGTACTTC. The rearrangement joins TRBV10-1 to TRBJ2-7; weak D call: TRBD2 (5 bases). Trimming removed 0 bases from V and 9 bases from J, with 12 bases in between. The CDR3 is made up of 13 amino acids. Germline CDR1 WNHNN, CDR2 SYGVQD (reference sequence).

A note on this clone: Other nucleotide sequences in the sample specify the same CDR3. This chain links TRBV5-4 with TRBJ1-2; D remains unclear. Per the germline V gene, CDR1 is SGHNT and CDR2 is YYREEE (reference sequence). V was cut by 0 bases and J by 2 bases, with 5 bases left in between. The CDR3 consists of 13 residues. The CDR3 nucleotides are TGTGCCAGCAGCTTGGGAGAGAACTATGGCTACACCTTC. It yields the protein CASSLGENYGYTF.

The CDR3 sequence is CASSLVSQGGDTGELFF. In nucleotides, the CDR3 is TGTGCCAGCAGCTTAGTCTCGCAGGGTGGTGACACCGGGGAGCTGTTTTTT. V and J are TRBV7-9 and TRBJ2-2, with D maybe TRBD1 (5 bases). The CDR3 extends over 17 amino acids. The germline CDR1 and CDR2 sequences are SEHNR and FQNEAQ (reference sequence). V was shortened by 1 base and J by 3 bases, with 15 bases between the two germline ends. Together with reference TRBV7-9 and TRBJ2-2, the CDR3 gives the full variable domain: DTGVSQNPRHKITKRGQNVTFRCDPISEHNRLYWYRQTLGQGPEFLTYFQNEAQLEKSRLLSDRFSAERPKGSFSTLEIQRTEQGDSAMYLCASSLVSQGGDTGELFFGEGSRLTVL.

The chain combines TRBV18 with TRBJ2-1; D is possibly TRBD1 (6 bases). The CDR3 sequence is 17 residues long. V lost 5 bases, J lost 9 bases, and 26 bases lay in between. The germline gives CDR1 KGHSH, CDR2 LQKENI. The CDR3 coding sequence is TGTGCCAGCTCAGTCAATACCCCGGGACACGGTCCGACTGAGCAGTTCTTC. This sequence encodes CASSVNTPGHGPTEQFF.

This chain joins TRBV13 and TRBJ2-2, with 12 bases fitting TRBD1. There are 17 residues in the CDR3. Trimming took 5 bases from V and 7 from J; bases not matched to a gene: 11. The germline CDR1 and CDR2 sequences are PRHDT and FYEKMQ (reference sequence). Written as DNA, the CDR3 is TGTGCCAGCAGCGTCCGCCGGGACAGGGGGCCTAGCGGGGAGCTGTTTTTT. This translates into CASSVRRDRGPSGELFF.

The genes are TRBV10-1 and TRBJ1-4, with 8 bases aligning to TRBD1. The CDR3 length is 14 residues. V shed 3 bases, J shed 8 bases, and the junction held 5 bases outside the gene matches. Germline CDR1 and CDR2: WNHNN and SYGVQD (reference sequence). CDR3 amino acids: CASSDQGTGEKLFF. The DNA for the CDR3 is TGCGCCAGCAGTGATCAGGGGACAGGCGAAAAACTGTTTTTT.

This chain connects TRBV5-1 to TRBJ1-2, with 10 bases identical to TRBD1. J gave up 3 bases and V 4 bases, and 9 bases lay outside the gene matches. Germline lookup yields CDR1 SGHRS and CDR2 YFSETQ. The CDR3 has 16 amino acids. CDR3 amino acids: CASSDSGTGADYGYTF. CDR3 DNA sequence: TGCGCCAGCAGCGATTCCGGGACAGGGGCCGACTATGGCTACACCTTC.

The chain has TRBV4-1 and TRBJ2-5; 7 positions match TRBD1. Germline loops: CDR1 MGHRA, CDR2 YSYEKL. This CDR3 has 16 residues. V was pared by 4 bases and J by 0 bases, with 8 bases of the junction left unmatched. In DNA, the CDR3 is TGCGCCAGCAGCCCTGGGACAGCTCCTAACCAAGAGACCCAGTACTTC. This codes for CASSPGTAPNQETQYF.

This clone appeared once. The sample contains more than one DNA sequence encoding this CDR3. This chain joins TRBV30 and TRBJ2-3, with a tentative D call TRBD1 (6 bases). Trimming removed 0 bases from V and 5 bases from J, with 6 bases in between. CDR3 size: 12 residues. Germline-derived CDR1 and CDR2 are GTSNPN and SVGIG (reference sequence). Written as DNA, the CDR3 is TGTGCCTGGAGTGTAGGGGGAGATACGCAGTATTTT. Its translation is CAWSVGGDTQYF. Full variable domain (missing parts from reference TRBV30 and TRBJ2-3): SQTIHQWPATLVQPVGSPLSLECTVEGTSNPNLYWYRQAAGRGLQLLFYSVGIGQISSEVPQNLSASRPQDRQFILSSKKLLLSDSGFYLCAWSVGGDTQYFGPGTRLTVL.

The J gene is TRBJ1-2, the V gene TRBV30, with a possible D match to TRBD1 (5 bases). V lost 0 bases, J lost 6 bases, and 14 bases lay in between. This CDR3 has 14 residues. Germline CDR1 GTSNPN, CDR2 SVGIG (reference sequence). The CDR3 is CAWSVGGEVHGYTF. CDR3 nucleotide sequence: TGTGCCTGGAGTGTGGGAGGGGAGGTCCATGGCTACACCTTC.

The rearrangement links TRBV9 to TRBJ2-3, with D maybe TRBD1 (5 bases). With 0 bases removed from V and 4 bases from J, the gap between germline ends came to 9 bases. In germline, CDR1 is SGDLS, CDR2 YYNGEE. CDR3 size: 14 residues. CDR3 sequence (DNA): TGTGCCAGCAGCGTAGGGGGCATGTCAGATACGCAGTATTTT. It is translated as CASSVGGMSDTQYF. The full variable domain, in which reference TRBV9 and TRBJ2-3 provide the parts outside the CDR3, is DSGVTQTPKHLITATGQRVTLRCSPRSGDLSVYWYQQSLDQGLQFLIQYYNGEERAKGNILERFSAQQFPDLHSELNLSSLELGDSALYFCASSVGGMSDTQYFGPGTRLTVL.